This T cell receptor (beta chain) stems from a study of CD8 T cells in ankylosing spondylitis. General observations from the study: The study looked at matched synovial fluid samples from ankylosing spondylitis patients. Disease-linked clones were reported to be significantly enriched there. Previous work reported some of these motif variants in the synovial fluid and blood of reactive arthritis.

Many counts were recorded for this clonotype. Antigen unknown. TCRdb reprocessed the 5' RACE reads via MiXCR and lists one record per CDR3 protein. In the table there are more than 150,000 distinct CDR3 sequences, roughly 18% of which are singletons. Trimming took 0 bases from V and 5 from J, leaving 18 bases between them. This CDR3 spans 17 amino acids. Germline values: CDR1 LGHNA, CDR2 YNFKEQ. This clonotype originated in a male donor between 10 and 30 years old with ankylosing spondylitis or in good health (not recorded which). This chain connects TRBV4-2 to TRBJ2-3; no clear D. Sequencing used blood, either unsorted or a sorted T cell fraction (not recorded which). CDR3 protein: CASSQDSQAAPGDTQYF. CDR3 bases: TGTGCCAGCAGCCAAGATAGCCAGGCCGCCCCAGGAGATACGCAGTATTTT.